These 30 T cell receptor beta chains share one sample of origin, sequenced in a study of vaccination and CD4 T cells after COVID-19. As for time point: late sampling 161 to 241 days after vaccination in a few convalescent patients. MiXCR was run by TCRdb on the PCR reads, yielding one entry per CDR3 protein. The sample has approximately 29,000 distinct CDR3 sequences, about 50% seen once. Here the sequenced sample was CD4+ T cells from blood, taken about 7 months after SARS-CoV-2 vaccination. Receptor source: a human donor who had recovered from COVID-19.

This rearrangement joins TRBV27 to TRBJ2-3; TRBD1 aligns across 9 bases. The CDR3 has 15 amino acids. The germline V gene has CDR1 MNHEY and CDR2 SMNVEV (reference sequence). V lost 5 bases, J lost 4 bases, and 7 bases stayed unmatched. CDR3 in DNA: TGTGCCAGCAGTCCCCGGGACAGGGCTGCAGATACGCAGTATTTT. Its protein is CASSPRDRAADTQYF.

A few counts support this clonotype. The DNA for the CDR3 is TGTGCCATCAGTGGAGGACAGGGTTTGGGCACTGAAGCTTTCTTT. Its translation: CAISGGQGLGTEAFF. This chain uses TRBV10-3 with TRBJ1-1, with 8 nucleotides matching TRBD1. This CDR3 comprises 15 residues. Germline CDR1 is ENHRY and CDR2 is SYGVKD. J was trimmed by 4 bases and V by 4 bases; bases with no gene match: 8.

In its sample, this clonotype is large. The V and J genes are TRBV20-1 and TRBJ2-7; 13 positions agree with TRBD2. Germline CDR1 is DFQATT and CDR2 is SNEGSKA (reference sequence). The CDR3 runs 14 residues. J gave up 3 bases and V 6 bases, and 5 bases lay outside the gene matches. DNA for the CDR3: TGCAGTGCCGATGGACTAGCGGGAGACTACGAGCAGTACTTC. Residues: CSADGLAGDYEQYF.

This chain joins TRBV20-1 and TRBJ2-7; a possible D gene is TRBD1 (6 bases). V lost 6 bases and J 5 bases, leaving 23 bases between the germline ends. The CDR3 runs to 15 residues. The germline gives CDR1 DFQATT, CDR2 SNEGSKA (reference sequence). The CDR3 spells CSATDSVEGWDEQYF. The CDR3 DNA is TGCAGTGCAACGGACAGTGTCGAAGGTTGGGACGAGCAGTACTTC.

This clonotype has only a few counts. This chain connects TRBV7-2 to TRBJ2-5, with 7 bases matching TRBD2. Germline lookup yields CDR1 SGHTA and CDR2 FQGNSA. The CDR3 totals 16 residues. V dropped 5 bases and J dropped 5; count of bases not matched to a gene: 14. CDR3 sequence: CASSPQKGRAVETQYF. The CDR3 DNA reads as TGTGCCAGCAGCCCCCAGAAAGGGAGGGCCGTGGAGACCCAGTACTTC.

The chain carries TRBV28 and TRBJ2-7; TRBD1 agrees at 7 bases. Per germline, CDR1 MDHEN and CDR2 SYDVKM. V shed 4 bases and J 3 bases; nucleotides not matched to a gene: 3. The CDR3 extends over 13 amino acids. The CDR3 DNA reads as TGTGCCAGCAGTTCGACAGGGATCTACGAGCAGTACTTC. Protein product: CASSSTGIYEQYF. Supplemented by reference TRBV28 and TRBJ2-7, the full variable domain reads DVKVTQSSRYLVKRTGEKVFLECVQDMDHENMFWYRQDPGLGLRLIYFSYDVKMKEKGDIPEGYSVSREKKERFSLILESASTNQTSMYLCASSSTGIYEQYFGPGTRLTVT.

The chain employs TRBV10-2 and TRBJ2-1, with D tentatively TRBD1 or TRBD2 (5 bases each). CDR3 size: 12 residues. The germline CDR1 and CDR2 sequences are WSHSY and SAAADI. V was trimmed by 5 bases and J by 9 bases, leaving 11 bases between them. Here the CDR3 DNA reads TGCGCCAGCAGTCGGCAGGGAGTTGAGCAGTTCTTC. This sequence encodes CASSRQGVEQFF.

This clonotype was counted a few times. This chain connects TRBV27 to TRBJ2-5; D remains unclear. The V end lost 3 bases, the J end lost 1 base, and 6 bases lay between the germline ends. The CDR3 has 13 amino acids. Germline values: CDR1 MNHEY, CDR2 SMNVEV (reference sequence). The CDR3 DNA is TGTGCCAGCAGTTTGTGGGGCCAAGAGACCCAGTACTTC. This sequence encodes CASSLWGQETQYF.

CDR3 protein: CSATRRGEGNEKLFF. The CDR3 DNA sequence: TGCAGTGCTACCCGGAGAGGGGAGGGTAATGAAAAACTGTTTTTT. The chain uses TRBV20-1 and TRBJ1-4; D might be TRBD1 (5 bases). This CDR3 region has 15 residues. Germline values: CDR1 DFQATT, CDR2 SNEGSKA (reference sequence). V was trimmed by 4 bases and J by 4 bases, leaving 16 bases between them.

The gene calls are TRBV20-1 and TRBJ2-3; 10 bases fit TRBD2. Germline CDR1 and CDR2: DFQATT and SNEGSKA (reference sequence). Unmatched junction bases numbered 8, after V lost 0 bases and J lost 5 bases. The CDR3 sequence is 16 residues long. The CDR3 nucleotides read TGCAGTGCTAGAGATCCATCGTCTAGCGGGAGAGATACGCAGTATTTT. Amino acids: CSARDPSSSGRDTQYF.

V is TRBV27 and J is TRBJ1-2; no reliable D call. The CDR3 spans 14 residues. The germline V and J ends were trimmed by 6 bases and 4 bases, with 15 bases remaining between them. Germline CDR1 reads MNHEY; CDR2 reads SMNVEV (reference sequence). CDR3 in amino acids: CASRPGATIYGYTF. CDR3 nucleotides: TGTGCCAGCAGGCCCGGAGCAACAATCTATGGCTACACCTTC.

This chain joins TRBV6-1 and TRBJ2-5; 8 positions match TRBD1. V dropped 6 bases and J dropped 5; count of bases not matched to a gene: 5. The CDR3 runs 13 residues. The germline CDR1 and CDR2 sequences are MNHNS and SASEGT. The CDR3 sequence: CASRDRVRETQYF. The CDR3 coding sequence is TGTGCCAGCAGGGACAGGGTTAGGGAGACCCAGTACTTC.

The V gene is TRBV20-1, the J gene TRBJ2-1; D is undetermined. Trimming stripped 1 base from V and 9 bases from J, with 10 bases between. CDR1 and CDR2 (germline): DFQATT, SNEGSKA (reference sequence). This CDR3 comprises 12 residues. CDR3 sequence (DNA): TGCAGTGCTAGAGGGACGCTTATTGAGCAGTTCTTC. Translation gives CSARGTLIEQFF.

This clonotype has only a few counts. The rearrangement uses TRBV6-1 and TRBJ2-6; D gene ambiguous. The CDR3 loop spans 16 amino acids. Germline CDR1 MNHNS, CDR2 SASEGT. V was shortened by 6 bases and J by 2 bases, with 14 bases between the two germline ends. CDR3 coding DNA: TGTGCCAGCAGAATCCAGTCCCTTGCTGGGGCCAACGTCCTGACTTTC. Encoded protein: CASRIQSLAGANVLTF.

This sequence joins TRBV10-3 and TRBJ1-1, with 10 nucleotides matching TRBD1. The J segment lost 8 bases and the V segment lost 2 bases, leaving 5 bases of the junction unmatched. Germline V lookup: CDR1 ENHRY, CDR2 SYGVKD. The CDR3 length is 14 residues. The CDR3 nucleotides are TGTGCCATCAGTGAGGGGACAGGGGCGGTAGAAGCTTTCTTT. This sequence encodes CAISEGTGAVEAFF.

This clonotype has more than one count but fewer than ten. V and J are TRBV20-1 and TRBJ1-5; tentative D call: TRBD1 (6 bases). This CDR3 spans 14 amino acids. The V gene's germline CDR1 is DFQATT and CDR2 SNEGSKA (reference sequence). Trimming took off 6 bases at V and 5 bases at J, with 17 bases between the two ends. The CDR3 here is CSAWGAGRYQPQHF. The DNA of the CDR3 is TGCAGTGCCTGGGGGGCCGGGAGGTATCAGCCCCAGCATTTT.

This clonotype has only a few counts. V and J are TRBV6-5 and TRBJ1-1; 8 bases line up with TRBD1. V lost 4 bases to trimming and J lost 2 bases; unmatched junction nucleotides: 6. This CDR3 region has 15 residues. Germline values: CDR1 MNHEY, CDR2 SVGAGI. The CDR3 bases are TGTGCCAGCAGTTGGGTACAGGGGGGAAACACTGAAGCTTTCTTT. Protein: CASSWVQGGNTEAFF.

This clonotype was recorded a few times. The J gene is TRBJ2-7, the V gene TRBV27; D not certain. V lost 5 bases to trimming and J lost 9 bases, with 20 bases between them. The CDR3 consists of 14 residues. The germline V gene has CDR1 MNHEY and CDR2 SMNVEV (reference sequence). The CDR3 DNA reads TGTGCCAGCAGTCCGACGCCACGGCTACCCGTGCAGTACTTC. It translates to CASSPTPRLPVQYF.

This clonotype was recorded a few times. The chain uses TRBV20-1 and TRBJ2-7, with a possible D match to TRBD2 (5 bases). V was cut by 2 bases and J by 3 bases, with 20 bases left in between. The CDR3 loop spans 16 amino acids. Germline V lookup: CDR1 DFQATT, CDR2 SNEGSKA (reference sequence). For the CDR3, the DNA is TGCAGTGCTAGACGACCTTTTCTAGGACTGATCTACGAGCAGTACTTC. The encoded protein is CSARRPFLGLIYEQYF.

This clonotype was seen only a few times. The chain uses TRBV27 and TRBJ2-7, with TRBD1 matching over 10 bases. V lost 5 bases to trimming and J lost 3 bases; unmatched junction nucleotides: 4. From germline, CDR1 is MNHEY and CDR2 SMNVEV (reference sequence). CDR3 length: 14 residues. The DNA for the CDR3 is TGTGCCAGCAGTCGGGACAGGGGAGGCTACGAGCAGTACTTC. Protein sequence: CASSRDRGGYEQYF.

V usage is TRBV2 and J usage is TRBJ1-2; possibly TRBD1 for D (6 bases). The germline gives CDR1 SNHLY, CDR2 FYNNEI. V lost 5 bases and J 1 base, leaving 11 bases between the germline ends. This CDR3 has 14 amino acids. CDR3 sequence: CASSSDRFNYGYTF. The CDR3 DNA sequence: TGTGCCAGCAGTTCAGACAGGTTTAACTATGGCTACACCTTC. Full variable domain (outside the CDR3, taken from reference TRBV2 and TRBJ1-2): EPEVTQTPSHQVTQMGQEVILRCVPISNHLYFYWYRQILGQKVEFLVSFYNNEISEKSEIFDDQFSVERPDGSNFTLKIRSTKLEDSAMYFCASSSDRFNYGYTFGSGTRLTVV.

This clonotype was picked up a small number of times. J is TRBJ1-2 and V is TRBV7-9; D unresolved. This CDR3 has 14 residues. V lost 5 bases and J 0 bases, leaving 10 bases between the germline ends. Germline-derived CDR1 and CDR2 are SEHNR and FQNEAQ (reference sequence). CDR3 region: CASSIKGTNYGYTF. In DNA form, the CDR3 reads TGTGCCAGCAGCATAAAAGGGACTAACTATGGCTACACCTTC.

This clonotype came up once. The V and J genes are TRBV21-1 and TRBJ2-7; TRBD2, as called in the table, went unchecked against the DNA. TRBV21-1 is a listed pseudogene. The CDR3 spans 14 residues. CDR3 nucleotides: TGTGCCAGCAGATCCGGGGGAGGGAGTTTCGAGCAGTACTTC. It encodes CASRSGGGSFEQYF.

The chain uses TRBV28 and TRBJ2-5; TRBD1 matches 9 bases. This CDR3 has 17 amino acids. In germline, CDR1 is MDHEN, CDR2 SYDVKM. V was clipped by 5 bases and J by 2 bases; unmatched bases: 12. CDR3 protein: CASSGNPGTGRQETQYF. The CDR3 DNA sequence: TGTGCCAGCAGTGGTAACCCCGGGACAGGGCGGCAAGAGACCCAGTACTTC.

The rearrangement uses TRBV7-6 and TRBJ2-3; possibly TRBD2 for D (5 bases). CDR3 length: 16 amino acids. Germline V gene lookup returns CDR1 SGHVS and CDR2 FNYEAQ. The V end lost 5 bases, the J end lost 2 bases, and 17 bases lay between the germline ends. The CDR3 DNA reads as TGTGCCAGCAGCCCGGGAACCCAGAAGGCCACAGATACGCAGTATTTT. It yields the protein CASSPGTQKATDTQYF.

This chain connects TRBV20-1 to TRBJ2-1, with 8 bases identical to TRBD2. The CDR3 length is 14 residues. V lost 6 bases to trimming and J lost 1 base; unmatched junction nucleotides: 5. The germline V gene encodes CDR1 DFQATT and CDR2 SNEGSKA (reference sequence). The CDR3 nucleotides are TGCAGTGCCAACGCGGGAGGATCCTACAATGAGCAGTTCTTC. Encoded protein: CSANAGGSYNEQFF.

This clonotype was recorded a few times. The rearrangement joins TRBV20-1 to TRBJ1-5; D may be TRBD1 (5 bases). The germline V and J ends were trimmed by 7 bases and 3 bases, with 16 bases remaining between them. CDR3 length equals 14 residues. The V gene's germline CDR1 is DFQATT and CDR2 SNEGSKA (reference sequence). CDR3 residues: CSVQTDPFNQPQHF. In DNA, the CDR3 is TGCAGTGTCCAGACAGATCCCTTCAATCAGCCCCAGCATTTT.

The CDR3 reads CAWRSQGANQPQHF. As DNA, the CDR3 is TGTGCCTGGAGGTCCCAAGGAGCCAATCAGCCCCAGCATTTT. The V gene is TRBV30, the J gene TRBJ1-5; no definite D call. V lost 3 bases and J 3 bases, leaving 12 bases between the germline ends. Germline V gene lookup returns CDR1 GTSNPN and CDR2 SVGIG (reference sequence). The CDR3 has 14 amino acids.

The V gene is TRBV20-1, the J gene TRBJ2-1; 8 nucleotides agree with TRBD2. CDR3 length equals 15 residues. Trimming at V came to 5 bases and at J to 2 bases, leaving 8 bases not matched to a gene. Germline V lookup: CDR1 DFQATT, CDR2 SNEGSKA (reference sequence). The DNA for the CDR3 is TGCAGTGCTGTAGATGGGACTAGGCCCTACAATGAGCAGTTCTTC. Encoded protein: CSAVDGTRPYNEQFF.

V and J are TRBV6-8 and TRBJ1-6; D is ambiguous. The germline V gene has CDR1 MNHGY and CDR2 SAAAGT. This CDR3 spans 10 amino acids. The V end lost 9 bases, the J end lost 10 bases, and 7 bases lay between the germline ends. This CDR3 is CASVMSPLHF. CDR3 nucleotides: TGTGCCAGTGTGATGTCACCCCTCCACTTT.